This T cell receptor beta chain was recovered during a study of blood T cell repertoires in COVID-19 (TCRdb year 2020). Some background on the complete study: The collaborator samples originated in the United States, Italy and Spain and spanned the acute and convalescent phases of COVID-19. Where available, HLA class I and class II types were taken from metadata supplied by the sample provider and were not determined by assay-based typing. The repertoires were released in a freely available public database meant as a resource for research on the immune response to SARS-CoV-2. Sample metadata almost always included a de-identified subject ID, COVID-19 status, age in years and sex. Samples were obtained from the ongoing ImmuneRACE study (first 160 participants) and from some 1,300 subjects provided by 6 global collaborators. Deeply sampled blood TCRbeta repertoires from subjects exposed to, actively infected with, or recovered from COVID-19 were included in the dataset. The prospective study material was composed of cDNA or gDNA derived from T cells, B-cell-depleted T cells, or PBMCs. General study outcomes and caveats: Clinical and demographic metadata were provided uncurated, with the amount varying by source and participant.

The immunoSEQ Assay, a bias-controlled multiplex PCR, was used to amplify TCRbeta CDR3 regions from genomic DNA. Per the source publication's procedure: Within the assay, amplification of reference gene primers was used to estimate how many nucleated cells each sample contained. To quantify the absolute abundance of each unique TCRbeta CDR3 rearrangement, sequence reads were collapsed and filtered. For each sample, productive Simpson clonality was calculated by taking the square root of Simpson's diversity index across productive rearrangements. TCRdb provides this immuneACCESS table in a form limited to in-frame rearrangements. Some clones are lacking; in checked studies, under half of them reflect an unresolved V gene, and why the rest are absent is not known. V and J calls and clone size are copied from that table; D and trimming were computed from the DNA. This sample holds some 200,000 clones; 70% to 90% were observed only once. About 10% of the sample is in the top ten clones.

Trimming costs V 5 bases and J 0 bases, and their ends lie 17 bases apart. From the germline V gene, CDR1 is SGHRS and CDR2 is YFSETQ. The CDR3 spans 16 residues, from the cysteine through the phenylalanine. The only DNA kept is the CDR3, 48 bases in frame from the first base. With regard to this clone: Its specific antigen is unknown. No base-level quality is on record; no much larger clone is a single base apart.

Each collaborating institution followed its own protocols to collect whole blood in K2EDTA tubes. For TCRbeta analysis, collaborators shipped samples in one of three forms: frozen whole blood, isolated PBMCs, or DNA extracted from either of those sample types. The receptor was derived from a woman of 80 years or more with acute or convalescent COVID-19. The material sequenced was peripheral blood. The sequence links TRBV5-1 to TRBJ1-2; matching of 6 bases hints at TRBD1 as the D gene. CDR3 region: CASRSDQGPTNYGYTF. The DNA is as follows: TGCGCCAGCAGATCCGATCAGGGGCCTACTAACTATGGCTACACCTTC.